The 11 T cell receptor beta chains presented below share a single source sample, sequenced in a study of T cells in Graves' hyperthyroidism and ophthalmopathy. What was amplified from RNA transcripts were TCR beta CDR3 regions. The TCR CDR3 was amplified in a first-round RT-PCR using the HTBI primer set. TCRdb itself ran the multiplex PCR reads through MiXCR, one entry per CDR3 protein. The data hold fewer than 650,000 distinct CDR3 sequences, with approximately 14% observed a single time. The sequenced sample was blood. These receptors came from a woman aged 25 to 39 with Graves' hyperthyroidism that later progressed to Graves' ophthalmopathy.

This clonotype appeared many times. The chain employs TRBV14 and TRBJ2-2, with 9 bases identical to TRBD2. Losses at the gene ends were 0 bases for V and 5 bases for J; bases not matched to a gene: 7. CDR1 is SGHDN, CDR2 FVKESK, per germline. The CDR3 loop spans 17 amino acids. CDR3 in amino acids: CASSQELAGVLTGELFF. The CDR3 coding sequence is TGTGCCAGCAGCCAAGAACTAGCGGGTGTTCTGACCGGGGAGCTGTTTTTT.

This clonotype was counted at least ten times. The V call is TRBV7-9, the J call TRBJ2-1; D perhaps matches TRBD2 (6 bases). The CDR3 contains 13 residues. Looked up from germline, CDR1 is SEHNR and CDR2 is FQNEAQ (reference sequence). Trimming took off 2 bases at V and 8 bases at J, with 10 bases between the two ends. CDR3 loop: CASSLPWGDEQFF. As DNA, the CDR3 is TGTGCCAGCAGCTTACCGTGGGGGGATGAGCAGTTCTTC.

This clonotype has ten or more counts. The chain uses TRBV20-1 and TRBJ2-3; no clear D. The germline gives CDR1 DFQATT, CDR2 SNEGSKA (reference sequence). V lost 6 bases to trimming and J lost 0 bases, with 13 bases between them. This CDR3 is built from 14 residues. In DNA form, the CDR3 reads TGCAGTGCCGCCGACGGATCTAGCACAGATACGCAGTATTTT. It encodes CSAADGSSTDTQYF.

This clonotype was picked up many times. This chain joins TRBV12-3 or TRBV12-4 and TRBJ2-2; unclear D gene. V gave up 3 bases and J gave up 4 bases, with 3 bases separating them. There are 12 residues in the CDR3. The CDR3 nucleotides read TGTGCCAGCAGTTTTTTCACCGGGGAGCTGTTTTTT. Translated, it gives CASSFFTGELFF.

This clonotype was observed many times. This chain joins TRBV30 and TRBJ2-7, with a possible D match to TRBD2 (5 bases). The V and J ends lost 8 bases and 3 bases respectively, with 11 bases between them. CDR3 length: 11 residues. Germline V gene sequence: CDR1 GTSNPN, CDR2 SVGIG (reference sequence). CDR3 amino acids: CARSEGYEQYF. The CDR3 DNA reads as TGTGCCCGAAGCGAGGGCTACGAGCAGTACTTC.

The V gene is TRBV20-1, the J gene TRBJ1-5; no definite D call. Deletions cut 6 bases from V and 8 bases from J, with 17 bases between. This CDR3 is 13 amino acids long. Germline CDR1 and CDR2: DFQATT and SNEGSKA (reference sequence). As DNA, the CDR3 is TGCAGTGCCTCGGACGCTTTAGGAGAGCCCCAGCATTTT. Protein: CSASDALGEPQHF.

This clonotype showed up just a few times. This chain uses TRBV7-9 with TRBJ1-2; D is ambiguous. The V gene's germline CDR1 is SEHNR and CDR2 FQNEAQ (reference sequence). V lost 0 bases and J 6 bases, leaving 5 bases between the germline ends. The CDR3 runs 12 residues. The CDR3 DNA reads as TGTGCCAGCAGCTTAGCGAGGGATGGCTACACCTTC. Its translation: CASSLARDGYTF.

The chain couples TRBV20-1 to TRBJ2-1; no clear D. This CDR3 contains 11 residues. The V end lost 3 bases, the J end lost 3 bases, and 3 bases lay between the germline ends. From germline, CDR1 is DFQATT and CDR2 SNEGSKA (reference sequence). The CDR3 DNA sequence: TGCAGTGCTAGGTTCTACAATGAGCAGTTCTTC. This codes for CSARFYNEQFF.

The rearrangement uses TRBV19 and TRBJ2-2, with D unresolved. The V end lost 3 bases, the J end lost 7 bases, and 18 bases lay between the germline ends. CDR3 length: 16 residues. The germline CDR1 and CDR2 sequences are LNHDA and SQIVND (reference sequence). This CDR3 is CASSIESARASGELFF. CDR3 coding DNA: TGTGCCAGTAGTATTGAATCCGCAAGGGCTAGCGGGGAGCTGTTTTTT.

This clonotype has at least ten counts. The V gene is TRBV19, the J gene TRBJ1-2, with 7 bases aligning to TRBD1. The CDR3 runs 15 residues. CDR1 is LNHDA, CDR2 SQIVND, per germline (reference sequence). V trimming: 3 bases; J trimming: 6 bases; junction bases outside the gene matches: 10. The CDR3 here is CASSIERGRNDGYTF. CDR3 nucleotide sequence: TGTGCCAGTAGTATTGAAAGGGGGCGAAATGATGGCTACACCTTC.

The CDR3 DNA sequence: TGTGCCAGCAGCGGGTCCGGGTTAGCTGGAAACACCATATATTTT. Translated, it gives CASSGSGLAGNTIYF. The V and J genes are TRBV9 and TRBJ1-3, with D unclear. The germline gives CDR1 SGDLS, CDR2 YYNGEE. V lost 3 bases and J 2 bases, leaving 12 bases between the germline ends. The CDR3 loop spans 15 amino acids.